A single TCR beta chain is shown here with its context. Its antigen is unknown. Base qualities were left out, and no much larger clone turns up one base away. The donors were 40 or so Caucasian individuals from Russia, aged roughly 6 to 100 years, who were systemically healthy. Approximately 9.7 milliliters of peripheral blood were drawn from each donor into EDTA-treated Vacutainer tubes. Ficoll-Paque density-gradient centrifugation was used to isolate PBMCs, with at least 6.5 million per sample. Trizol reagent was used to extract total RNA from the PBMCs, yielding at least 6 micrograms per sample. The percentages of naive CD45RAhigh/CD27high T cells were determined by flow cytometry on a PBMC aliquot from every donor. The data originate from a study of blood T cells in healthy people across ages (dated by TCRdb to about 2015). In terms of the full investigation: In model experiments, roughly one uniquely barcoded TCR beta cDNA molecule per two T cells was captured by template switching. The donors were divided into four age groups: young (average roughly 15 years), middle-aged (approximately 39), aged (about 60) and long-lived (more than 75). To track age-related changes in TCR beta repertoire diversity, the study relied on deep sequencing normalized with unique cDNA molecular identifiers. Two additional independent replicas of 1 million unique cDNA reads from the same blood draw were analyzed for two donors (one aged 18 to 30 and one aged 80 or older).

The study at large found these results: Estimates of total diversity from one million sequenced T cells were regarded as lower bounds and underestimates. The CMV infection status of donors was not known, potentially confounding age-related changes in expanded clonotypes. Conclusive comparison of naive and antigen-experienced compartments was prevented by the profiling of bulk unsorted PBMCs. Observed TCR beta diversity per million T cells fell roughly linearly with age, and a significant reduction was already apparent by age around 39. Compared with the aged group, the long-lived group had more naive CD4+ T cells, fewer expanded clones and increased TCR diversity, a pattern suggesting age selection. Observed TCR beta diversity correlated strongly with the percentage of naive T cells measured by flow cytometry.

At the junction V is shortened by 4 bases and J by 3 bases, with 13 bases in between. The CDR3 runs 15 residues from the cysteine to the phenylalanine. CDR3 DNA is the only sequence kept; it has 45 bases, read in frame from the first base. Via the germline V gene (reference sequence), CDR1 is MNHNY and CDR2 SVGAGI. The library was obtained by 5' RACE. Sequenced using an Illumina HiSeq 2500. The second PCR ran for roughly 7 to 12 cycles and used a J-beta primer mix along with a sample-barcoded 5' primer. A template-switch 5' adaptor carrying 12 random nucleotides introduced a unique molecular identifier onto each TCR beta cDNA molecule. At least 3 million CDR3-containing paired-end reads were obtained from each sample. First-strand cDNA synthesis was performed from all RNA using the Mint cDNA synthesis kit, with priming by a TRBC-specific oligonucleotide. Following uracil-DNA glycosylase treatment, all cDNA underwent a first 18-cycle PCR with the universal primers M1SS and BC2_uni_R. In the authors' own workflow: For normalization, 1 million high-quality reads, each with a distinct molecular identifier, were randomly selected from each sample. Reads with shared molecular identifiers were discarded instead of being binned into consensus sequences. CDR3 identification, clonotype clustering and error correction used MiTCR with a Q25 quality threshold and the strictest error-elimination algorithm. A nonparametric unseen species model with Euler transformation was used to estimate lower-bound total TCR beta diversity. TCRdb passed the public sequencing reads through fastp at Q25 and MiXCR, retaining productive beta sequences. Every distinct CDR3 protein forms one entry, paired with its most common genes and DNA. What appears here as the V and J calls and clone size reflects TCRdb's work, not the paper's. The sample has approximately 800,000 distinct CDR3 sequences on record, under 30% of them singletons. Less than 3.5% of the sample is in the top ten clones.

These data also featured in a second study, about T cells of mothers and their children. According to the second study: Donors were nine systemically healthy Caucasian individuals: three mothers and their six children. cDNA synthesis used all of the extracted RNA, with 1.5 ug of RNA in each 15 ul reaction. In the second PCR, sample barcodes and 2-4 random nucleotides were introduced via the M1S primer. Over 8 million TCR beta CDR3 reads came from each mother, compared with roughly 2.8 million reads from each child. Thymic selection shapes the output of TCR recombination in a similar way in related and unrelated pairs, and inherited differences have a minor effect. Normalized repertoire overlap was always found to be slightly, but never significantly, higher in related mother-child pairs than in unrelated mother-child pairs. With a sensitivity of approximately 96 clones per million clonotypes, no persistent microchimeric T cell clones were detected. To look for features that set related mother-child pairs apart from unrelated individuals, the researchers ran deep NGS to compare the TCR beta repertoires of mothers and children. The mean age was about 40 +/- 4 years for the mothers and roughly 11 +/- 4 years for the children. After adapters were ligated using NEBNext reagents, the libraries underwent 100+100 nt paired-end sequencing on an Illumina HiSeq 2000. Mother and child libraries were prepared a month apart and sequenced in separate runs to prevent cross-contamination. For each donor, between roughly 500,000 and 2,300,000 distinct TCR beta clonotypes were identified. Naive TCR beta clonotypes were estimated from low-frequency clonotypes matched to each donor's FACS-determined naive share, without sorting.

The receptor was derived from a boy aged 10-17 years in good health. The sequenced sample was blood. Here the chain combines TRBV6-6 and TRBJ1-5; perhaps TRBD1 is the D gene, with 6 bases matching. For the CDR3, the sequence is CASSFRGPYNQPQHF. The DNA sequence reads TGTGCCAGCAGTTTCCGGGGGCCGTACAATCAGCCCCAGCATTTT.